Presented here are 6 T cell receptor beta chains from one specimen sequenced in a study of T cell responses to AZD1222 COVID-19 vaccine. The table came from immunoSEQ multiplex PCR; TCRdb's copy has only in-frame clones and leaves some out. The sample has just over 30,000 clones; approximately 90% are singletons. This material consisted of peripheral blood, taken 28 days after the second AZD1222 dose. The receptors here all came from an adult who received the AZD1222 COVID-19 vaccine.

The gene calls are TRBV7-3 and TRBJ2-7; TRBD1 agrees at 8 bases. J was trimmed by 5 bases and V by 5 bases; bases with no gene match: 11. The CDR3 runs to 15 residues. Germline CDR1 SGHTA, CDR2 FQGTGA. CDR3 coding DNA: TGTGCCAGCAGCACTTTCCCGGGACAGGTGGACGAGCAGTACTTC. It translates to CASSTFPGQVDEQYF.

The genes are TRBV6-5 and TRBJ2-7, with a possible D match to TRBD1 (6 bases). Germline V gene data show CDR1 as MNHEY and CDR2 as SVGAGI. The CDR3 has 15 amino acids. Trimming stripped 6 bases from V and 2 bases from J, with 17 bases between. The CDR3 nucleotides read TGTGCCAGCAGCCCCGAAACTCGACAGGCCTACGAGCAGTACTTC. Its translation: CASSPETRQAYEQYF.

This clone showed up just a few times. The chain joins TRBV5-6 to TRBJ2-3, with 16 bases fitting TRBD2. The germline V gene encodes CDR1 SGHDT and CDR2 YYEEEE. There are 17 residues in the CDR3. V shed 4 bases, J shed 3 bases, and the junction held 5 bases outside the gene matches. CDR3 residues: CASSPGLAGGPTDTQYF. DNA of the CDR3: TGTGCCAGCAGCCCGGGACTAGCGGGGGGGCCGACAGATACGCAGTATTTT.

This clone was observed once. DNA for the CDR3: TGCGCCAGCAGCCGGGGCCGGGACGCACCCCACCAGTTCTTC. Protein: CASSRGRDAPHQFF. The chain is built from TRBV4-3 and TRBJ2-1; D assignment may be TRBD1 or TRBD2 (5 bases each). CDR3 length: 14 amino acids. Per germline, CDR1 LGHNA and CDR2 YSLEER. V was pared by 4 bases and J by 13 bases, with 20 bases between.

This clone has only one observation. The chain joins TRBV29-1 to TRBJ1-2; D unresolved. Germline CDR1 reads SQVTM; CDR2 reads ANQGSEA. The CDR3 contains 12 residues. Trimming took 2 bases from V and 8 from J, leaving 12 bases between them. The CDR3, as DNA: TGCAGCGTTGAAACCGGGAAGGTGGGCTACACCTTC. Amino acids: CSVETGKVGYTF.

The chain recombines TRBV7-3 with TRBJ2-1; 9 bases line up with TRBD1. V lost 3 bases, J lost 9 bases, and 12 bases stayed unmatched. Germline lookup yields CDR1 SGHTA and CDR2 FQGTGA. This CDR3 contains 16 residues. CDR3 DNA: TGTGCCAGCAGCTTGGAGGCCGGGACAGGGTGGGGTGAGCAGTTCTTC. Translated, it gives CASSLEAGTGWGEQFF. Looking up the rest from reference TRBV7-3 and TRBJ2-1 gives the full variable domain: GAGVSQTPSNKVTEKGKYVELRCDPISGHTALYWYRQSLGQGPEFLIYFQGTGAADDSGLPNDRFFAVRPEGSVSTLKIQRTERGDSAVYLCASSLEAGTGWGEQFFGPGTRLTVL.